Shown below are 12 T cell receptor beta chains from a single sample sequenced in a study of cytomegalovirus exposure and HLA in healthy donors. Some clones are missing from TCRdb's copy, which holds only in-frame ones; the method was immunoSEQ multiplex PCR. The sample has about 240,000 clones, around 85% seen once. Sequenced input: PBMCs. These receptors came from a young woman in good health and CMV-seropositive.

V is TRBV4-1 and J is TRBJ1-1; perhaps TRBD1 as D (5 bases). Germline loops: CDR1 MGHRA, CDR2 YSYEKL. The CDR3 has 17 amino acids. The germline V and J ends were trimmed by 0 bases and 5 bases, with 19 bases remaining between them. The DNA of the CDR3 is TGCGCCAGCAGCCAAGATTTGCGAGGGAGGGGAAAGACTGAAGCTTTCTTT. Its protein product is CASSQDLRGRGKTEAFF.

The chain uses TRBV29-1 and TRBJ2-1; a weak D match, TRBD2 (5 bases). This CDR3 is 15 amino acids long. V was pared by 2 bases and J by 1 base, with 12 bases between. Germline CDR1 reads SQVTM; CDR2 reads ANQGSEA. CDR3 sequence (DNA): TGCAGCGTTGAATTTGTAGCGTTGTCCTACAATGAGCAGTTCTTC. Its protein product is CSVEFVALSYNEQFF.

CDR3 sequence (DNA): TGCGCCAGCAGTGAGGATTGGGGGACAGGGTACACCGGGGAGCTGTTTTTT. It translates to CASSEDWGTGYTGELFF. This chain links TRBV10-1 with TRBJ2-2; 9 bases map to TRBD1. The CDR3 consists of 17 residues. In germline, CDR1 is WNHNN, CDR2 SYGVQD (reference sequence). Losses at the gene ends were 2 bases for V and 3 bases for J; bases not matched to a gene: 7.

In DNA, the CDR3 is TGCGCCAGCAGCTTCGGGGACAGTATACTTTCGGGTGAAAAACTGTTTTTT. As protein: CASSFGDSILSGEKLFF. The rearrangement links TRBV5-1 to TRBJ1-4, with 7 bases lining up with TRBD1. Losses at the gene ends were 2 bases for V and 7 bases for J; bases not matched to a gene: 14. The CDR3 extends over 17 amino acids. Germline lookup yields CDR1 SGHRS and CDR2 YFSETQ.

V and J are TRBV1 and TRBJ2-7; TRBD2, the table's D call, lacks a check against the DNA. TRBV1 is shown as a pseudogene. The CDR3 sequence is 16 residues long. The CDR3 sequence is CTSSQDETSGRHEQYF. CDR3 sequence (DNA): TGCACCAGCAGCCAAGATGAGACTAGCGGGAGACACGAGCAGTACTTC.

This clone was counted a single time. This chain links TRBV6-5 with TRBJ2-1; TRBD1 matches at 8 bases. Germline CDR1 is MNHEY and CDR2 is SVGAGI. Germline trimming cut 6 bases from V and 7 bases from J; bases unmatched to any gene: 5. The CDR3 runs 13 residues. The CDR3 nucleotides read TGTGCCAGCAGCCAGACAGGGGTTAATGAGCAGTTCTTC. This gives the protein CASSQTGVNEQFF.

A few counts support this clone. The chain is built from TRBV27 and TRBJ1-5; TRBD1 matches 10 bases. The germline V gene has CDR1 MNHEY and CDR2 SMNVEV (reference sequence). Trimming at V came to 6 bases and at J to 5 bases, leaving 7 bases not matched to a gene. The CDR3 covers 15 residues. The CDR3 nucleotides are TGTGCCAGCAGCCAACGACAGGGGGCATATCAGCCCCAGCATTTT. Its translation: CASSQRQGAYQPQHF.

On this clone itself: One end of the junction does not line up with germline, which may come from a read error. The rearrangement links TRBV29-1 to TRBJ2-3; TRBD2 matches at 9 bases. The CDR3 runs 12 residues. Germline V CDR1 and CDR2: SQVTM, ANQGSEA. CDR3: CSVEEAGGPWGF. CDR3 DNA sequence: TGCAGCGTTGAAGAAGCGGGAGGACCCTGGGGTTTT.

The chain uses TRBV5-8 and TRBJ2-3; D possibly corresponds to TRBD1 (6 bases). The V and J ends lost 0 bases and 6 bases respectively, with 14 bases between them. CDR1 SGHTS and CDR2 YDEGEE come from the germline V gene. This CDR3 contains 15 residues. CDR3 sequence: CASSLGQGNLDTQYF. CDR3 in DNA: TGTGCCAGCAGCTTGGGGCAGGGGAATTTGGATACGCAGTATTTT.

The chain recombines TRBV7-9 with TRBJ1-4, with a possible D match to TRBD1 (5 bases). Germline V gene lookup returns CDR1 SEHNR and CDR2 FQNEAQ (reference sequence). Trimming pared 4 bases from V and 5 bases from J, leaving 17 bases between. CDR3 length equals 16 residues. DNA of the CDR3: TGTGCCAGCAGCTCAGAGGGGACTTGGTCGAATGAAAAACTGTTTTTT. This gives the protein CASSSEGTWSNEKLFF.

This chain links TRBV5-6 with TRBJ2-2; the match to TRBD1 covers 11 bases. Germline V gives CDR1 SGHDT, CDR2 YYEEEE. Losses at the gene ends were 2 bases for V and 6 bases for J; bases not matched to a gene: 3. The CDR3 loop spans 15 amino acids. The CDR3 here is CASSFGTGGSGELFF. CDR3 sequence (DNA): TGTGCCAGCAGCTTCGGGACAGGGGGTTCCGGGGAGCTGTTTTTT. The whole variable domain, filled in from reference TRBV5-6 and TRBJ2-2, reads DAGVTQSPTHLIKTRGQQVTLRCSPKSGHDTVSWYQQALGQGPQFIFQYYEEEERQRGNFPDRFSGHQFPNYSSELNVNALLLGDSALYLCASSFGTGGSGELFFGEGSRLTVL.

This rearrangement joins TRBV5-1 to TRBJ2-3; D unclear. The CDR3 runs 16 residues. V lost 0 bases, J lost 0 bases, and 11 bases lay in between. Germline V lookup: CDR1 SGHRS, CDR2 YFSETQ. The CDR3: CASSLAITSSTDTQYF. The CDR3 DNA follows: TGCGCCAGCAGCTTGGCCATCACATCTAGCACAGATACGCAGTATTTT.